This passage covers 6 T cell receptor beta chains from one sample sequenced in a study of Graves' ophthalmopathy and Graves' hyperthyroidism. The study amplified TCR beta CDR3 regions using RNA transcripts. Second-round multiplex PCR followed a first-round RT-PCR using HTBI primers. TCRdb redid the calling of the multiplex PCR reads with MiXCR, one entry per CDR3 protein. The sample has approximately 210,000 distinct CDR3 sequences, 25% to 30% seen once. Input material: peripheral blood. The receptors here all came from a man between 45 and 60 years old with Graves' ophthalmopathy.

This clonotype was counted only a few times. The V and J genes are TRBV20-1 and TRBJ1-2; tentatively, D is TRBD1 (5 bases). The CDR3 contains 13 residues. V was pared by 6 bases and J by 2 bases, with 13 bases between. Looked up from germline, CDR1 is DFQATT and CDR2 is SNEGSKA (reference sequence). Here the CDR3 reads CSAEDSWNYGYTF. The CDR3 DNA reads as TGCAGTGCAGAAGACAGCTGGAACTATGGCTACACCTTC.

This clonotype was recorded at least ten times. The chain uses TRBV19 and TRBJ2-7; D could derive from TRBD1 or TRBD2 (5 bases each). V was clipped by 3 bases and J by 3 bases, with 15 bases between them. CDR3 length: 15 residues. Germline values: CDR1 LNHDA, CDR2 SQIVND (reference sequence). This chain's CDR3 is CASSIGTDFNYEQYF. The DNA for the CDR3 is TGTGCCAGTAGTATCGGGACCGACTTCAACTACGAGCAGTACTTC.

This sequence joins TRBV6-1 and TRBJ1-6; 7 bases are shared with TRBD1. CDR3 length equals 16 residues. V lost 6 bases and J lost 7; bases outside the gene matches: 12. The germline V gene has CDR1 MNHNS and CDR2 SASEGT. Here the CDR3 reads CASRFRRQGGNSPLHF. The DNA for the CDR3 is TGTGCCAGCAGGTTCCGCCGACAGGGCGGAAATTCACCCCTCCACTTT.

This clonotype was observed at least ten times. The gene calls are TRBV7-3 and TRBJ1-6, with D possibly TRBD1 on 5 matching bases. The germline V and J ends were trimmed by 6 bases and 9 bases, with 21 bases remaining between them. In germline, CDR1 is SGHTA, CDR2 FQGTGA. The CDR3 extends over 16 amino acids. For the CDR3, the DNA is TGTGCCAGCAGGTACTTTTCGTCAGGGCCGAGTTCACCCCTCCACTTT. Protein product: CASRYFSSGPSSPLHF.

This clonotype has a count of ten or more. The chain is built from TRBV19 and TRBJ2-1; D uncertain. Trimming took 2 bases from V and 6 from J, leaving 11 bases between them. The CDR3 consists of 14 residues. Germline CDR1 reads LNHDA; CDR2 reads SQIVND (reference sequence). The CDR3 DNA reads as TGTGCCAGTAGTATAACGCTCGGTCCCAATGAGCAGTTCTTC. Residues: CASSITLGPNEQFF.

This CDR3 reads CASSFWRETQYF. In nucleotides, the CDR3 is TGTGCCAGCAGCTTCTGGAGAGAGACCCAGTACTTC. The chain carries TRBV7-2 and TRBJ2-5, with D hard to call. Per the germline V gene, CDR1 is SGHTA and CDR2 is FQGNSA. Trimming removed 3 bases at V and 4 bases at J, with 6 bases between. This CDR3 contains 12 residues. The full variable domain, in which reference TRBV7-2 and TRBJ2-5 provide the parts outside the CDR3, is GAGVSQSPSNKVTEKGKDVELRCDPISGHTALYWYRQSLGQGLEFLIYFQGNSAPDKSGLPSDRFSAERTGGSVSTLTIQRTQQEDSAVYLCASSFWRETQYFGPGTRLLVL.